These T cell receptor beta chains were read from a single sample in a study of T cells in Graves' hyperthyroidism and ophthalmopathy. TCRdb re-analysed the multiplex PCR reads in MiXCR, keeping a single row per CDR3 protein. The sample yields 300,000 to 350,000 distinct CDR3 sequences, 16% seen once. The specimen sequenced was blood. These receptors all stem from a young man with Graves' hyperthyroidism. The CDR3 runs from the conserved cysteine through the conserved F or W. A D gene is named only where the DNA matches it firmly. Only part of the rows carry a size: once, few, many, or a class if the clone is expanded.

CDR3 protein	CDR3 DNA	D gene	clone size	V gene	J gene	CDR3 length
CASGSYSNQPQHF	TGTGCCAGCGGATCCTATAGCAATCAGCCCCAGCATTTT	-	many	TRBV7-2	TRBJ1-5	13
CASSVKPGANSMWCEAFF	TGTGCCAGCAGTGTCAAACCAGGGGCCAACTCCATGTGGTGTGAAGCTTTCTTT	-	few	TRBV25-1	TRBJ1-1	18
CARSWGPGGEQYF	TGTGCCAGATCTTGGGGTCCAGGGGGCGAGCAGTACTTC	TRBD1	many	TRBV11-2	TRBJ2-7	13
CASSPRPGQPNEKLFF	TGTGCCAGCAGCCCCAGACCGGGACAGCCAAATGAAAAACTGTTTTTT	TRBD1	many	TRBV27	TRBJ1-4	16
CASSLSRQPQHF	TGTGCCAGCAGTTTGAGTCGGCAGCCCCAGCATTTT	-	many	TRBV28	TRBJ1-5	12
CASSPSGGIGKPQHF	TGTGCCAGCAGCCCCTCGGGTGGGATCGGTAAGCCCCAGCATTTT	-	many	TRBV3-1	TRBJ1-5	15
CASSEEREGTDTQYF	TGTGCCAGCAGTGAAGAGAGGGAGGGCACAGATACGCAGTATTTT	-	many	TRBV2	TRBJ2-3	15
CSARGTSGQETQYF	TGCAGTGCTAGAGGGACTAGCGGGCAAGAGACCCAGTACTTC	TRBD2	many	TRBV20-1	TRBJ2-5	14
CSALSGGAGGDTQYF	TGCAGTGCCCTAAGCGGCGGGGCGGGGGGAGATACGCAGTATTTT	TRBD2	many	TRBV20-1	TRBJ2-3	15
CASSPRRLAGVSGTDTQYF	TGCGCCAGCAGCCCCCGGAGGCTAGCGGGAGTAAGTGGTACAGATACGCAGTATTTT	TRBD2	-	TRBV4-1	TRBJ2-3	19
CASSLHEAVQTGELFF	TGTGCCAGCAGCTTACACGAAGCGGTTCAAACCGGGGAGCTGTTTTTT	-	many	TRBV7-8	TRBJ2-2	16
CASSLTSPLDEQFF	TGTGCCAGCAGCTTGACTAGCCCCCTAGATGAGCAGTTCTTC	TRBD2	many	TRBV6-1	TRBJ2-1	14
CASGYTGTGGSYEQYF	TGTGCCAGCGGATACACCGGGACAGGTGGGAGCTACGAGCAGTACTTC	TRBD1	few	TRBV27	TRBJ2-7	16
CASSEGTDTQYF	TGTGCCAGCAGTGAGGGCACAGATACGCAGTATTTT	-	many	TRBV28	TRBJ2-3	12
CASSPTFRTSGGSTDTQYF	TGTGCCAGCAGCCCGACTTTTAGGACTAGCGGGGGCAGCACAGATACGCAGTATTTT	TRBD2	many	TRBV27	TRBJ2-3	19
CASSLVGKTGELFF	TGTGCCAGCAGTCTCGTGGGGAAAACCGGGGAGCTGTTTTTT	-	-	TRBV6-2/TRBV6-3	TRBJ2-2	14
CASSSTVPIGYTF	TGTGCCAGCAGCTCGACAGTACCTATTGGCTACACCTTC	-	-	TRBV7-2	TRBJ1-2	13
CASMGTGGYEQYF	TGTGCCAGTATGGGGACAGGGGGTTACGAGCAGTACTTC	TRBD1	few	TRBV19	TRBJ2-7	13
CASSRTGPSYEQYF	TGTGCCAGCAGTCGGACGGGCCCCTCCTACGAGCAGTACTTC	-	many	TRBV27	TRBJ2-7	14
CASSQDEVGYTF	TGTGCCAGCAGCCAAGACGAGGTTGGCTACACCTTC	-	many	TRBV3-1	TRBJ1-2	12
CASTRTGMTYEQYF	TGTGCCAGCACTAGGACTGGTATGACCTACGAGCAGTACTTC	-	many	TRBV6-2/TRBV6-3	TRBJ2-7	14